One sample yielded the 8 T cell receptor beta chains listed below, sequenced in a study of blood T cell repertoires in COVID-19 (dated by TCRdb to 2019 to 2021). Library preparation used the immunoSEQ multiplex PCR assay. TCRdb's version of the immuneACCESS table is confined to in-frame rearrangements and falls short of the full clone set. An unresolved V gene accounts for under half of the shortfall where checked; the remainder is of unknown origin. This sample lists approximately 230,000 clones; 86% were detected once. Together, the top ten hold 2.2% of the sample. Sequences were obtained from peripheral blood. All receptors come from a man aged 30 to 45 who had recovered from COVID-19.

V and J are TRBV5-4 and TRBJ1-2; maybe TRBD1 (6 bases). The CDR3 runs 15 residues. V lost 2 bases and J lost 4, with 15 bases in between. Germline assignment: CDR1 SGHNT and CDR2 YYREEE (reference sequence). Here the CDR3 reads CASSLHSQGLYGYTF. For the CDR3, the DNA is TGTGCCAGCAGCTTACATTCACAGGGCCTCTATGGCTACACCTTC.

The J gene is TRBJ2-7, the V gene TRBV12-3 or TRBV12-4; tentative D call: TRBD1 (6 bases). CDR3 length equals 13 residues. Trimming shortened V by 6 bases and J by 3 bases, and 12 bases separated the two germline ends. This CDR3 is CASSKNRVYEQYF. The CDR3 DNA sequence: TGTGCCAGCAGCAAAAACAGGGTCTACGAGCAGTACTTC.

This chain uses TRBV10-2 with TRBJ2-4, with D possibly being TRBD1 (6 bases). V lost 7 bases and J 9 bases, leaving 13 bases between the germline ends. The CDR3 consists of 12 residues. The germline CDR1 and CDR2 sequences are WSHSY and SAAADI. The CDR3 DNA reads TGCGCCAGCACTACCAACAGGGTCATTCAGTACTTC. Protein: CASTTNRVIQYF.

The genes are TRBV3-1 (or the pseudogene TRBV3-2) and TRBJ2-7; 7 bases fit TRBD1. V trimming: 6 bases; J trimming: 2 bases; junction bases outside the gene matches: 4. Germline CDR1 LGHDT, CDR2 YNNKEL (reference sequence). There are 13 residues in the CDR3. CDR3: CASSSGTAYEQYF. In DNA, the CDR3 is TGTGCCAGCAGTTCCGGGACAGCCTACGAGCAGTACTTC.

This chain joins TRBV11-3 and TRBJ2-7; the match to TRBD1 covers 7 bases. Germline V gives CDR1 SGHNT, CDR2 YENEEA. The V segment lost 5 bases and the J segment 1 base; nucleotides outside the gene matches: 8. The CDR3 totals 15 residues. CDR3 in amino acids: CASSTGEGVSYEQYF. The CDR3 nucleotides are TGTGCCAGCAGCACAGGGGAAGGGGTTTCCTACGAGCAGTACTTC. Looking up the rest from reference TRBV11-3 and TRBJ2-7 gives the full variable domain: EAGVVQSPRYKIIEKKQPVAFWCNPISGHNTLYWYLQNLGQGPELLIRYENEEAVDDSQLPKDRFSAERLKGVDSTLKIQPAELGDSAVYLCASSTGEGVSYEQYFGPGTRLTVT.

A few counts support this clone. This chain connects TRBV6-2 or TRBV6-3 to TRBJ1-2; unclear D gene. CDR1 MNHEY and CDR2 SVGEGT come from the germline V gene. The V end lost 1 base, the J end lost 8 bases, and 5 bases lay between the germline ends. CDR3 length: 11 amino acids. The CDR3 bases are TGTGCCAGCAGTTACTTGGGCGGCTACACCTTC. This gives the protein CASSYLGGYTF.

The rearrangement joins TRBV7-2 to TRBJ2-1, with a possible D match to TRBD1 (5 bases). CDR1 is SGHTA and CDR2 is FQGNSA in the germline V gene. V lost 1 base and J lost 3, with 13 bases in between. This CDR3 is built from 16 residues. The CDR3 region is CASSLEGYRFYNEQFF. CDR3 coding DNA: TGTGCCAGCAGCTTAGAGGGGTACCGTTTCTACAATGAGCAGTTCTTC.

The chain is built from TRBV19 and TRBJ1-2; 8 positions match TRBD1. CDR1 is LNHDA, CDR2 SQIVND, per germline (reference sequence). The CDR3 consists of 16 residues. With 4 bases clipped from V and 8 bases from J, the junction kept 15 bases outside the gene matches. The CDR3 DNA is TGTGCCAGTAGTAAGGGTGTGACAGGGGTGTTAGGCGGCTACACCTTC. Its protein is CASSKGVTGVLGGYTF.